This record looks at one T cell receptor beta chain sequence and its context. These data are taken from a study of blood T cell repertoires in COVID-19. On the study more broadly: Acute and convalescent COVID-19 specimens originated in the United States, Italy and Spain. The analysed material was cDNA or gDNA that came from T cells, B-cell-depleted T cells, or PBMCs.

In the original workflow: For nucleated cells, counts were estimated from reference gene primer amplification. Clones were sequenced by immunoSEQ multiplex PCR, and TCRdb holds only the in-frame ones, with some missing. The DNA was the basis for D and trimming; V, J and clone size are from that table. The profile shows approximately 300,000 clones, roughly 91% of them singletons. The germline V and J ends were trimmed by 1 base and 4 bases, with 13 bases remaining between them. Germline CDR1 SGHVS, CDR2 FQNEAQ. The CDR3 totals 15 residues. The genes are TRBV7-8 and TRBJ2-5; tentative D call: TRBD2 (6 bases). This receptor was identified in a man aged 30 to 45 with acute or convalescent COVID-19. Sequenced: peripheral blood. CDR3 sequence reads: CASSLVAGSPETQYF. The CDR3 nucleotides are TGTGCCAGCAGCTTAGTTGCCGGGAGCCCAGAGACCCAGTACTTC.